This T cell receptor beta chain was identified in a study of blood T cell repertoires in COVID-19. Study as a whole: Nucleic acid was either cDNA or gDNA, and it came from T cells, B-cell-depleted T cells, or PBMCs.

This table comes from immunoSEQ multiplex PCR, and its TCRdb copy is limited to in-frame clones, with some not included. In the table there are roughly 100,000 clones, nearly 85% of which are singletons. Germline CDR1 LNHNV, CDR2 YYDKDF (reference sequence). V shed 5 bases, J shed 5 bases, and the junction held 10 bases outside the gene matches. The CDR3 loop spans 16 amino acids. The sequence derives from a human donor in a cohort sampled during active or convalescent COVID-19. The rearrangement links TRBV15 to TRBJ2-7, with 12 bases matching TRBD1. What was sequenced was peripheral blood. This CDR3 reads CATSPRGGQGAHEQYF. The CDR3 nucleotides read TGTGCCACCAGCCCACGTGGGGGACAGGGGGCCCACGAGCAGTACTTC.